This entry features one T cell receptor (beta chain) sequence. Other nucleotide sequences in the sample specify the same CDR3. The CDR3 spans 11 residues. Germline V gives CDR1 SNHLY, CDR2 FYNNEI. V dropped 4 bases and J dropped 5 bases, with 5 bases sitting between them. Sequenced by immunoSEQ multiplex PCR; TCRdb stores in-frame clones only, minus some. The table has some 300,000 clones, about 91% seen once; the top ten hold approximately 7.2%. This record comes from a study of blood T cell repertoires in COVID-19. This chain connects TRBV2 to TRBJ2-5; no reliable D call. Sequences were obtained from peripheral blood. The sequence derives from a woman in her twenties or thirties who had recovered from COVID-19. DNA for the CDR3: TGTGCCAGCAGTGTCGGGGAGACCCAGTACTTC. It encodes CASSVGETQYF.